This note documents a single TCR beta chain sequence. The record originates from a study of blood T cell repertoires in COVID-19. On the study more broadly: T cells, B-cell-depleted T cells, or PBMCs provided the cDNA or gDNA that served as material.

The V gene end was trimmed by 0 bases and the J gene end by 5 bases; junction bases not matched to a gene: 5. The CDR3 has 17 amino acids. The germline V gene encodes CDR1 LNHDA and CDR2 SQIVND (reference sequence). Clones were read by immunoSEQ multiplex PCR, and TCRdb kept only the in-frame ones, dropping some. The sample has about 250,000 clones; about 89% are singletons. The V call is TRBV19, the J call TRBJ2-2; 11 positions agree with TRBD1. The source is a middle-aged woman who had recovered from COVID-19. The sequenced material came from peripheral blood. DNA of the CDR3: TGTGCCAGTAGTATAGATAGTGGGACAGGGGGAACCGGGGAGCTGTTTTTT. Protein product: CASSIDSGTGGTGELFF.